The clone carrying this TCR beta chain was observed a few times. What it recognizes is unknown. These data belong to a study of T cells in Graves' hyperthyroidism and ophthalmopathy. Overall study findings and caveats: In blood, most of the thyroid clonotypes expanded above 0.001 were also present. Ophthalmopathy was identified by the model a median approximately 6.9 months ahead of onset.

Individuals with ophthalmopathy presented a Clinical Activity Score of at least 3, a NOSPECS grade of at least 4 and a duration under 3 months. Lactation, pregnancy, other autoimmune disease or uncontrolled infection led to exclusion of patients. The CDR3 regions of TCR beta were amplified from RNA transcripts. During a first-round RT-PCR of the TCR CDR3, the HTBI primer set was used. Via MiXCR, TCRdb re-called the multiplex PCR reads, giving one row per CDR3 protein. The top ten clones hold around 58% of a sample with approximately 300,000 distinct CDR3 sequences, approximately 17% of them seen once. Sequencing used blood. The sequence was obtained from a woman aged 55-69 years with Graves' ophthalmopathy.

CDR3 nucleotides: TGTGCCAGCAGGGGAACAGGAAGCTCCTATAATTCACCCCTCCACTTT. This sequence encodes CASRGTGSSYNSPLHF. The chain recombines TRBV14 with TRBJ1-6, with D possibly matching TRBD1 (5 bases). The CDR3 length is 16 residues. Trimming pared 6 bases from V and 0 bases from J, leaving 12 bases between. Per germline, CDR1 SGHDN and CDR2 FVKESK.